The clone carrying this T cell receptor (beta chain) was observed at least ten times. This table comes from immunoSEQ multiplex PCR, and its TCRdb copy is limited to in-frame clones, with some not included. Of around 220,000 clones listed, 65% to 85% are singletons. Participants were aged about 18 to 89 years, lived in 20 to 30 US areas, and enrolled virtually. Two consecutive negative NP/OP PCR tests, clearance, or resolved symptoms defined Cohort 3 recovery. The V gene lost 4 bases and the J gene lost 4 bases, with 13 bases spanning the gap. CDR3 length equals 15 residues. Germline V gene data show CDR1 as SGHAT and CDR2 as FQNNGV. The record originates from a study of blood T cell repertoires in COVID-19. For the study at large: Donors in the United States, Italy and Spain gave samples during acute or convalescent COVID-19. T cells, B-cell-depleted T cells, or PBMCs provided the cDNA or gDNA that served as material.

The specimen sequenced was PBMCs or T cells enriched from blood (not recorded which). The chain has TRBV11-2 and TRBJ1-4; D is perhaps TRBD1 (6 bases). The TCR originated in a woman between 40 and 50 years old who had recovered from COVID-19. The CDR3 here is CASSSGTLINEKLFF. CDR3 bases: TGTGCCAGCAGCTCCGGGACACTGATTAATGAAAAACTGTTTTTT. Full variable domain (remainder filled in from reference TRBV11-2 and TRBJ1-4): EAGVAQSPRYKIIEKRQSVAFWCNPISGHATLYWYQQILGQGPKLLIQFQNNGVVDDSQLPKDRFSAERLKGVDSTLKIQPAKLEDSAVYLCASSSGTLINEKLFFGSGTQLSVL.